The TCR beta chain described here comes from a study of CDR3 diversity in severe acne (dated by TCRdb to about 2019). Library creation used PCR. TCRdb lists the instrument as Illumina HiSeq 2000. TCRdb reran the public reads through fastp at Q25 and MiXCR, keeping productive beta chains. All rows with the same CDR3 protein become a single entry with the most common DNA and genes. The sample profile shows around 83,000 distinct CDR3 sequences; approximately 49% of them were found once. The top ten constitute approximately 10% of the sample. This clonotype was detected only a few times. The specificity of this receptor is unknown. A much larger clone lies one base from this, so it may be a read error. What was sequenced was blood. The clonotype was recovered from a male donor with severe acne vulgaris.

The DNA reads TGCAGTGCTAGTTGGAGTAGTTGGGAGCAGTACTTC. This is translated as CSASWSSWEQYF. The chain joins TRBV20-1 to TRBJ2-7, with the D gene not confidently named. From the cysteine up to the phenylalanine, the CDR3 has a length of 12 residues. Left in the record is the CDR3 DNA by itself, 36 bases read in frame from the first base. Based on the germline V gene (reference sequence), the CDR1 and CDR2 sequences are DFQATT and SNEGSKA. V is reduced by 3 bases and J by 7 bases, leaving a spacing of 13 bases between them.